Given below is one T cell receptor (beta chain) in context. Germline values: CDR1 ENHRY, CDR2 SYGVKD. V lost 3 bases, J lost 9 bases, and 15 bases lay in between. The CDR3 covers 14 residues. The data derive from a study of naive and memory T cell subsets. Two oligonucleotides, mixed equimolar, formed the beta constant-region primer covering TRBC1 and TRBC2. Four rounds of PCR amplified the ligated cDNA using nested alpha and beta constant-region primers plus SP2. Ligation attached a single-stranded oligonucleotide with a 12-nucleotide UMI and the SP2 primer to the cDNA 3' end. MiXCR, run by TCRdb on the UMI-ligation and nested PCR reads, gives a single entry per CDR3 protein. Here the sample spans 95,000 to 150,000 distinct CDR3 sequences, roughly 36% being singletons.

The chain has TRBV10-3 and TRBJ2-1; D gene unclear. The receptor comes from a human donor in good health. The source material was central memory CD4+ T cells from blood. For the CDR3, the DNA is TGTGCCATCAGTGAAGGGTTGGGCCCCATTGAGCAGTTCTTC. This translates into CAISEGLGPIEQFF.